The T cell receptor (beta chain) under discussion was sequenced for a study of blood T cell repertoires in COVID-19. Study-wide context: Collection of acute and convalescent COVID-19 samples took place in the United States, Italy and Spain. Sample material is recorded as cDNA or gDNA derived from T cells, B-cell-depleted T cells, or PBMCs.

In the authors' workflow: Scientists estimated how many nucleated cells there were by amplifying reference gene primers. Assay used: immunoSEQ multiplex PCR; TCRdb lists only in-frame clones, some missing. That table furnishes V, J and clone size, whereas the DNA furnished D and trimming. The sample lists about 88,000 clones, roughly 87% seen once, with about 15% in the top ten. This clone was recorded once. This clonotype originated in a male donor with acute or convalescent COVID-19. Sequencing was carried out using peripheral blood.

CDR3 nucleotides: TGTGCCAGCTCCAGAGGCCCCAGCTCCTACGAGCAGTACTTC. Protein sequence: CASSRGPSSYEQYF. The chain combines TRBV6-5 with TRBJ2-7; no clear D gene. CDR1 and CDR2 (germline): MNHEY, SVGAGI. V lost 8 bases and J lost 0, with 14 bases in between. The CDR3 has 14 residues.